This entry describes one T cell receptor (beta chain). Its binding antigen is unknown. No base quality information exists; no much larger clone differs at one position. To prepare the library, the immunoSEQ multiplex PCR assay was applied. TCRdb limited this immuneACCESS table to in-frame rearrangements with V and J called. A share of clones is missing; checked studies link under half to unresolved V genes, and the rest is unexplained. This sample has roughly 64,000 clones in its table, and just over 90% of those were observed once. Of the sample, roughly 1.2% is held by the ten largest clones. The data are from a study of control samples from healthy donors and cancer patients (dated by TCRdb to the early 2020s). Deletion took 8 bases off V and 4 bases off J, with a span of 9 bases between the germline ends. Spanning cysteine to phenylalanine, the CDR3 consists of 12 amino acids. Only the CDR3 DNA is retained, 36 bases long and in frame from the first base. The germline V gene gives CDR1 as MDHEN and CDR2 as SYDVKM.

The specimen sequenced was PBMCs. This TCR was sampled from a woman aged 45-65 years with colorectal cancer. The rearranged chain carries TRBV28 and TRBJ1-5; the D gene remains uncertain. The CDR3 protein sequence reads: CASRDPNQPQHF. The DNA sequence follows: TGTGCCAGCCGGGATCCGAATCAGCCCCAGCATTTT.